This TCR beta chain emerged from a study of Graves' ophthalmopathy and Graves' hyperthyroidism. Broader study findings: Detected in blood as well were most expanded thyroid clonotypes with frequency above 0.001.

The sample holds many counts of this clonotype. No antigen is known for it. The authors amplified TCR beta CDR3 regions from RNA transcripts. Second-round multiplex PCR followed a first-round RT-PCR using HTBI primers. TCRdb re-called the multiplex PCR reads with MiXCR, one entry per CDR3 protein. Of 1 million to 1.3 million distinct CDR3 sequences in the sample, roughly two fifths were seen once. Losses at the gene ends were 0 bases for V and 3 bases for J; bases not matched to a gene: 4. Germline assignment: CDR1 LGHNA and CDR2 YNFKEQ. The CDR3 has 16 amino acids. Sequencing input: peripheral blood or thyroid tissue (not recorded which). This receptor was obtained from an adult man with Graves' hyperthyroidism. The rearrangement joins TRBV4-2 to TRBJ2-7; 11 nucleotides match TRBD1. For the CDR3, the DNA is TGTGCCAGCAGCCAAGAAGCCGGGACAGGGGGCTACGAGCAGTACTTC. The encoded protein is CASSQEAGTGGYEQYF.